This entry describes one TCR beta chain. What it binds is not known. The junction had 4 bases not matched to a gene; V was cut back by 0 bases and J by 5 bases. Germline assignment: CDR1 LNHDA and CDR2 SQIVND (reference sequence). The CDR3 covers 15 residues. This record belongs to a study of OX40 agonist ivuxolimab in advanced cancers. The wider study: The treatment was a fully human IgG2 OX40 agonist, ivuxolimab. Points from the study as a whole: CD4+ and CD8+ T cells in blood underwent clonal expansion by week 6 at 0.1 to 3.0 mg/kg. Researchers did not establish what antigens the expanded peripheral T cells target.

Clones were sequenced by immunoSEQ multiplex PCR, and TCRdb holds only the in-frame ones, with some missing. The sample lists 60,000 to 80,000 clones, approximately 80% seen once, with about 1.7% in the top ten. This sequence was found in an adult with an advanced solid tumor such as melanoma, head and neck, liver or kidney cancer. The chain joins TRBV19 to TRBJ2-3, with 8 bases identical to TRBD2. Sequences were derived from CD4+ or CD8+ T cells sorted from blood, sampled in a trial of the OX40 agonist ivuxolimab. The CDR3, as DNA: TGTGCCAGTAGTATAGAGCGGGGGGCAAGAGATACGCAGTATTTT. It encodes CASSIERGARDTQYF. The complete variable domain, with remaining parts taken from reference TRBV19 and TRBJ2-3, reads DGGITQSPKYLFRKEGQNVTLSCEQNLNHDAMYWYRQDPGQGLRLIYYSQIVNDFQKGDIAEGYSVSREKKESFPLTVTSAQKNPTAFYLCASSIERGARDTQYFGPGTRLTVL.